This record looks at one TCR beta chain sequence and its context. The specificity of this receptor is unknown. No qualities accompany the bases; no much larger clone lies one base away. V is cut by 5 bases and J by 6 bases, and the space between the germline ends is 10 bases. The CDR3 runs 12 amino acids, cysteine and phenylalanine included. Only the CDR3 portion is preserved as DNA: 36 bases, with reading frame beginning at the first base. TCRbeta CDR3 regions were amplified from genomic DNA using the immunoSEQ Assay, a bias-controlled multiplex PCR. In the source study's methods: The number of nucleated cells in each sample was estimated from the amplification of reference gene primers within the assay. Sequence reads were collapsed and filtered to measure the absolute abundance of every unique TCRbeta CDR3 rearrangement. For each sample, productive Simpson clonality was calculated as the square root of Simpson's diversity index over productive rearrangements. Held by TCRdb, this immuneACCESS table contains in-frame sequences only and omits some clones. Under half of the omission traces to an unresolved V gene where checked; the cause of the rest is unknown. V and J calls and clone size are as listed in that table; D and trimming were resolved from the DNA. The sample includes tens of thousands of clones, with about 76% observed a single time. The leading ten clones occupy roughly two fifths of the sample.

These data come from a study of blood T cell repertoires in COVID-19 (dated by TCRdb to about 2020). For the wider study: Collaborator samples came from the United States, Italy and Spain and covered acute and convalescent phases of COVID-19. Where available, HLA class I and class II types were obtained from metadata supplied by the sample provider rather than from assay-based typing. Samples came from the ongoing ImmuneRACE study (first 160 participants) plus 1,254 subjects from 6 global collaborators. Sample metadata almost always included a de-identified subject ID, COVID-19 status, age in years and sex. Subjects who had been exposed to COVID-19, were actively infected with it, or had recovered from it provided the deeply sampled blood TCRbeta repertoires that made up the dataset. The prospective study material was composed of cDNA or gDNA derived from T cells, B-cell-depleted T cells, or PBMCs. The repertoires were released in a freely available public database meant as a resource for research on the immune response to SARS-CoV-2. On the study overall, not on this receptor specifically: The quantity of clinical and demographic metadata differed by source and by participant and was supplied without curation.

Each collaborating institution followed its own protocols to collect whole blood in K2EDTA tubes. For TCRbeta analysis, collaborator samples were shipped as frozen whole blood, as isolated PBMCs, or as DNA extracted from either sample type. The clonotype originates from a man between 65 and 85 years old with active or convalescent COVID-19. The rearranged chain carries TRBV12-3 or TRBV12-4 and TRBJ1-2; the D gene is unclear. What was sequenced was peripheral blood. The CDR3 amino acid sequence is: CASSTGSDGYTF. At the DNA level, the sequence is TGTGCCAGCAGTACGGGTTCTGATGGCTACACCTTC.